A single sample gave rise to the 16 T cell receptor beta chains below, sequenced in a study of T cell clonotyping in hematopoietic cell transplantation. Specified time point: recipient sample about 28 days before transplant, after cytoreduction. Some clones are missing from TCRdb's copy, which holds only in-frame ones; the method was immunoSEQ multiplex PCR. Altogether fewer than 15,000 clones are present, 80% to 85% being singletons, with the ten largest covering approximately 15%. The source material was peripheral blood mononuclear cells, sampled before stem cell transplant. The origin of the receptors is a man aged 55 to 70 with acute myeloid leukemia. Some clones in this sample may be carry-over from other donors' samples.

This chain links TRBV2 with TRBJ1-2; 9 bases fit TRBD1. V trimming: 7 bases; J trimming: 5 bases; junction bases outside the gene matches: 2. The CDR3 has 12 residues. The germline V gene encodes CDR1 SNHLY and CDR2 FYNNEI. The CDR3: CASTGTGYGYTF. The CDR3 DNA sequence: TGTGCCAGCACCGGGACAGGGTATGGCTACACCTTC.

The chain employs TRBV6-5 and TRBJ1-2; 7 bases are a match to TRBD1. Germline trimming cut 6 bases from V and 6 bases from J; bases unmatched to any gene: 7. This CDR3 is 13 amino acids long. Germline CDR1 MNHEY, CDR2 SVGAGI. The CDR3 region is CASRRTGADGYTF. The CDR3 DNA follows: TGTGCCAGCAGGCGGACAGGAGCTGATGGCTACACCTTC.

The rearrangement links TRBV4-3 to TRBJ2-1, with a weak D call TRBD2 (5 bases). The CDR3 length is 15 residues. V lost 1 base, J lost 3 bases, and 10 bases lay in between. CDR1 and CDR2 from the germline V gene are LGHNA and YSLEER. The CDR3 spells CASSQAGELYNEQFF. CDR3 DNA: TGCGCCAGCAGCCAAGCCGGGGAACTCTACAATGAGCAGTTCTTC.

The genes are TRBV19 and TRBJ1-2; 8 bases are a match to TRBD1. Germline CDR1 and CDR2: LNHDA and SQIVND (reference sequence). The V segment lost 5 bases and the J segment 5 bases; nucleotides outside the gene matches: 16. The CDR3 totals 17 residues. CDR3 coding DNA: TGTGCCAGTAGTCCACCTATGGGACAGGTATTAGAATATGGCTACACCTTC. Residues: CASSPPMGQVLEYGYTF.

This rearrangement joins TRBV7-8 to TRBJ1-1; 8 bases are a match to TRBD1. CDR3 length equals 14 residues. Trimming cost V 6 bases and J 4 bases; bases outside gene matches: 7. CDR1 and CDR2 from the germline V gene are SGHVS and FQNEAQ. The CDR3 bases are TGTGCCAGCAGTATTGGACAGGGCCTCACTGAAGCTTTCTTT. Residues: CASSIGQGLTEAFF.

This chain uses TRBV6-1 with TRBJ1-2; D not certain. CDR1 and CDR2 (germline): MNHNS, SASEGT. Trimming took 8 bases from V and 3 from J, leaving 4 bases between them. The CDR3 totals 10 residues. In DNA form, the CDR3 reads TGTGCCAGCGGCGACTATGGCTACACCTTC. Translated, it gives CASGDYGYTF.

This clone was detected only once. The chain employs TRBV14 and TRBJ1-2; tentative D call: TRBD1 (5 bases). Trimming left V 0 bases short and J 2 bases short, with 10 bases between. Germline V gives CDR1 SGHDN, CDR2 FVKESK. The CDR3 is 15 residues long. The CDR3 sequence is CASSQDTKGNYGYTF. As DNA, the CDR3 is TGTGCCAGCAGCCAAGATACCAAGGGGAACTATGGCTACACCTTC.

The chain recombines TRBV9 with TRBJ2-1; 9 bases fit TRBD1. The CDR3 covers 15 residues. Germline assignment: CDR1 SGDLS and CDR2 YYNGEE. V lost 3 bases, J lost 5 bases, and 6 bases stayed unmatched. CDR3 bases: TGTGCCAGCAGCGCCGGGACAGGGTATGACAATGAGCAGTTCTTC. Residues: CASSAGTGYDNEQFF.

V is TRBV6-5 and J is TRBJ2-5, with TRBD1 matching over 7 bases. The germline gives CDR1 MNHEY, CDR2 SVGAGI. The junction had 9 bases not matched to a gene; V was cut back by 10 bases and J by 1 base. There are 14 residues in the CDR3. CDR3 residues: CATLVQGSQETQYF. The DNA of the CDR3 is TGTGCCACCCTTGTACAGGGGTCCCAAGAGACCCAGTACTTC.

This chain uses TRBV5-1 with TRBJ2-3; D might be TRBD2 (7 bases). There are 15 residues in the CDR3. Trimming shortened V by 4 bases and J by 4 bases, and 16 bases separated the two germline ends. The germline gives CDR1 SGHRS, CDR2 YFSETQ. DNA for the CDR3: TGCGCCAGCAGCAACGGGGGAGGGGGGGCAGATACGCAGTATTTT. Encoded protein: CASSNGGGGADTQYF.

The CDR3 DNA reads as TGTGCCAGCACCCCCTCTGTCGATGAGCAGTTCTTC. Residues: CASTPSVDEQFF. This sequence joins TRBV2 and TRBJ2-1; D remains unclear. V lost 7 bases, J lost 8 bases, and 12 bases lay in between. The V gene's germline CDR1 is SNHLY and CDR2 FYNNEI. The CDR3 contains 12 residues.

The rearrangement uses TRBV29-1 and TRBJ2-3; TRBD1 matches at 8 bases. The CDR3 extends over 14 amino acids. V was pared by 7 bases and J by 5 bases, with 11 bases of the junction left unmatched. Looked up from germline, CDR1 is SQVTM and CDR2 is ANQGSEA. The CDR3: CSASPGTGRDTQYF. The CDR3 DNA reads TGCAGCGCCTCCCCCGGGACAGGCCGAGATACGCAGTATTTT.

V gene TRBV5-1 combines with J gene TRBJ1-2, with 7 bases identical to TRBD1. Germline lookup yields CDR1 SGHRS and CDR2 YFSETQ. CDR3 length: 14 residues. Trimming removed 7 bases from V and 3 bases from J; junction bases left unmatched: 9. The DNA for the CDR3 is TGCGCCAGCTCTCAGGGGGGCGTCGACTATGGCTACACCTTC. Translated, it gives CASSQGGVDYGYTF. Full variable domain (missing parts from reference TRBV5-1 and TRBJ1-2): KAGVTQTPRYLIKTRGQQVTLSCSPISGHRSVSWYQQTPGQGLQFLFEYFSETQRNKGNFPGRFSGRQFSNSRSEMNVSTLELGDSALYLCASSQGGVDYGYTFGSGTRLTVV.

This chain uses TRBV9 with TRBJ1-5; D call uncertain. The CDR3 is 14 amino acids. Trimming pared 0 bases from V and 6 bases from J, leaving 10 bases between. CDR1 SGDLS and CDR2 YYNGEE come from the germline V gene. In nucleotides, the CDR3 is TGTGCCAGCAGCGTAGAGAGGGAAGGTCAGCCCCAGCATTTT. Its translation: CASSVEREGQPQHF.

The genes are TRBV29-1 and TRBJ2-7, with D perhaps assigned TRBD1 or TRBD2 (5 bases each). This CDR3 is built from 12 residues. Deletions cut 1 base from V and 7 bases from J, with 11 bases between. Germline V gene data show CDR1 as SQVTM and CDR2 as ANQGSEA. The CDR3 bases are TGCAGCGTTGAAGGCCTGTGGGGGGAGCAGTACTTC. Residues: CSVEGLWGEQYF.

The table lists this clone with a few counts. V usage is TRBV5-4 and J usage is TRBJ2-5; 7 nucleotides align to TRBD1. The CDR3 runs 15 residues. Unmatched junction bases numbered 5, after V lost 0 bases and J lost 3 bases. In germline, CDR1 is SGHNT, CDR2 YYREEE (reference sequence). CDR3 sequence: CASSLGGTAKETQYF. The CDR3 DNA is TGTGCCAGCAGCTTGGGTGGGACAGCCAAAGAGACCCAGTACTTC. Complete variable domain (other parts from reference TRBV5-4 and TRBJ2-5): ETGVTQSPTHLIKTRGQQVTLRCSSQSGHNTVSWYQQALGQGPQFIFQYYREEENGRGNFPPRFSGLQFPNYSSELNVNALELDDSALYLCASSLGGTAKETQYFGPGTRLLVL.